The 11 T cell receptor beta chains given below trace back to one sample, sequenced in a study of cytomegalovirus exposure and HLA in healthy donors. Researchers ran the PCR with 60 Vbeta and 13 Jbeta primers. Measured with immunoSEQ multiplex PCR; TCRdb has only the in-frame clones, and not every one. This sample yields roughly 150,000 clones, of which approximately 80% are seen a single time; more than 1.5% belongs to the top ten. Sequencing was done on a sample of PBMCs. The receptor set was obtained from a young woman in good health and CMV-seronegative.

This chain uses TRBV25-1 with TRBJ1-2; no definite D call. Germline lookup yields CDR1 MGHDK and CDR2 SYGVNS. The CDR3 totals 12 residues. Trimming took 3 bases from V and 5 from J, leaving 7 bases between them. CDR3 amino acids: CASSDTSYGYTF. The DNA of the CDR3 is TGTGCCAGCAGTGATACCAGTTATGGCTACACCTTC.

The chain is built from TRBV5-1 and TRBJ2-7, with 11 bases aligning to TRBD1. The germline gives CDR1 SGHRS, CDR2 YFSETQ. Trimming at V came to 0 bases and at J to 3 bases, leaving 2 bases not matched to a gene. The CDR3 is 15 amino acids. In DNA, the CDR3 is TGCGCCAGCAGCTTGGCCGGGACAGGGGGCTACGAGCAGTACTTC. It translates to CASSLAGTGGYEQYF.

The chain couples TRBV7-6 to TRBJ1-4, with no clear D. The germline gives CDR1 SGHVS, CDR2 FNYEAQ. The length of the CDR3 is 16 residues. V gave up 3 bases and J gave up 7 bases, with 18 bases separating them. For the CDR3, the DNA is TGTGCCAGCAGCTTGTCCCTCCCCGGGATGGGTGAAAAACTGTTTTTT. Its protein product is CASSLSLPGMGEKLFF.

The V and J genes are TRBV5-6 and TRBJ2-5, with 8 bases fitting TRBD2. The CDR3 is 14 amino acids. The V gene's germline CDR1 is SGHDT and CDR2 YYEEEE. V was clipped by 5 bases and J by 5 bases; unmatched bases: 8. CDR3 DNA: TGTGCCAGCAGGGCGGGGGGCCGGGGGGAGACCCAGTACTTC. It specifies CASRAGGRGETQYF.

V gene TRBV10-3 combines with J gene TRBJ2-7; D perhaps matches TRBD2 (6 bases). Germline V gene sequence: CDR1 ENHRY, CDR2 SYGVKD. This CDR3 comprises 13 residues. V was trimmed by 8 bases and J by 1 base, leaving 12 bases between them. CDR3 nucleotides: TGTGCCATCGGCATAGGAGGGTCCTACGAGCAGTACTTC. Protein product: CAIGIGGSYEQYF.

This clone has a count of ten or more. The chain's CDR3 is CASSVTMTSAGYNEQFF. CDR3 nucleotide sequence: TGTGCCAGCAGCGTTACAATGACTAGCGCCGGATACAATGAGCAGTTCTTC. The J gene is TRBJ2-1, the V gene TRBV9; 8 positions agree with TRBD2. With 2 bases clipped from V and 4 bases from J, the junction kept 11 bases outside the gene matches. Germline CDR1 reads SGDLS; CDR2 reads YYNGEE. This CDR3 has 17 amino acids.

The rearrangement uses TRBV19 and TRBJ1-5; 9 bases align to TRBD1. Germline values: CDR1 LNHDA, CDR2 SQIVND (reference sequence). The J segment lost 0 bases and the V segment lost 8 bases, leaving 5 bases of the junction unmatched. The CDR3 spans 15 residues. CDR3 residues: CASRDRDLSNQPQHF. In DNA, the CDR3 is TGTGCCAGTCGGGACAGGGACCTTAGCAATCAGCCCCAGCATTTT.

The chain links TRBV4-1 to TRBJ1-5; TRBD1 is a possible D gene (5 bases). The germline V gene has CDR1 MGHRA and CDR2 YSYEKL. CDR3 length: 18 residues. With 6 bases removed from V and 1 base from J, the gap between germline ends came to 22 bases. Here the CDR3 DNA reads TGCGCCAGCAGTCGTTGGCAGGGTCGGGTTGGGAGCAATCAGCCCCAGCATTTT. Amino acids: CASSRWQGRVGSNQPQHF.

Only a few counts were recorded for this clone. This sequence joins TRBV6-1 and TRBJ1-1; 9 bases fit TRBD1. There are 14 residues in the CDR3. Germline loops: CDR1 MNHNS, CDR2 SASEGT. Unmatched junction bases numbered 4, after V lost 5 bases and J lost 3 bases. The chain's CDR3 is CASSNTGGYTEAFF. CDR3 DNA: TGTGCCAGCAGTAACACAGGGGGCTACACTGAAGCTTTCTTT.

V and J are TRBV6-1 and TRBJ2-3; 13 positions agree with TRBD2. The CDR3 spans 14 residues. The junction had 6 bases not matched to a gene; V was cut back by 8 bases and J by 7 bases. Germline V CDR1 and CDR2: MNHNS, SASEGT. The CDR3 DNA reads TGTGCCAGCTCACTAGCGGGGGGGCGAAATACGCAGTATTTT. It is translated as CASSLAGGRNTQYF.

The chain carries TRBV7-6 and TRBJ2-3; 11 nucleotides match TRBD2. The V gene's germline CDR1 is SGHVS and CDR2 FNYEAQ. This CDR3 has 17 amino acids. Germline trimming cut 5 bases from V and 0 bases from J; bases unmatched to any gene: 7. CDR3 protein: CASSPGTSGSSTDTQYF. Here the CDR3 DNA reads TGTGCCAGCAGCCCAGGGACTAGCGGATCTAGCACAGATACGCAGTATTTT.